Listed here is a single T cell receptor (beta chain). This sample is drawn from a study of shared clonotypes between healthy human individuals. Tens of thousands of T cell genomes, or roughly 200 ng DNA, went into the sorted-subset replicate PCRs. The assay was immunoSEQ multiplex PCR, and TCRdb's table has in-frame clones only and misses some. This sample yields fewer than 2.5 million clones, of which 93% are seen a single time; approximately 0.36% belongs to the top ten. Trimming stripped 1 base from V and 2 bases from J, with 13 bases between. This CDR3 contains 15 residues. Germline-derived CDR1 and CDR2 are SGHRS and YFSETQ.

Specimen: naive CD4+ T cells from PBMCs. Subset described: CD45RA+ positively selected. The receptor's source is a man between 18 and 35 years old in good health. Some clones in this sample may be carry-over from other donors' samples. The chain couples TRBV5-1 to TRBJ2-7; D is uncertain. CDR3 sequence: CASSLRPDQPYEQYF. The CDR3, as DNA: TGCGCCAGCAGCTTGAGACCCGACCAACCCTACGAGCAGTACTTC.